The 9 T cell receptor beta chains reported below all come from one sample, sequenced in a study of shared clonotypes between healthy human individuals. Generated by immunoSEQ multiplex PCR, the TCRdb table keeps only in-frame clones and is missing some. This sample has around 620,000 clones; roughly 96% occur once, and the top ten carry around 0.12%. Naive CD8 populations comprised CD45RO-negative cells positively selected for CCR7, excluding terminally differentiated effector memory CD45RA+ cells. Sequencing input: naive CD8+ T cells sorted from blood. These receptors all come from a woman younger than 45 in good health.

The rearrangement links TRBV5-6 to TRBJ1-1, with 7 nucleotides matching TRBD1. Germline values: CDR1 SGHDT, CDR2 YYEEEE. This CDR3 spans 16 amino acids. V was clipped by 2 bases and J by 4 bases; unmatched bases: 11. The CDR3: CASSFGVGGAATEAFF. The CDR3 region has the DNA TGTGCCAGCAGCTTCGGCGTAGGGGGCGCAGCCACTGAAGCTTTCTTT.

In nucleotides, the CDR3 is TGTGCCAGCAGACCCGACAGATACGAGCAGTACTTC. This translates into CASRPDRYEQYF. The chain carries TRBV26 and TRBJ2-7; TRBD1 is the table's D call, not checked against the DNA. TRBV26 is listed as a pseudogene. The CDR3 extends over 12 amino acids.

The V call is TRBV7-2, the J call TRBJ2-7; TRBD2 is a possible D gene (7 bases). CDR3 length: 14 amino acids. The V end was cut by 1 base, the J end by 3 bases, with 10 bases between. The germline gives CDR1 SGHTA, CDR2 FQGNSA. Here the CDR3 reads CASSLGRGGYEQYF. As DNA, the CDR3 is TGTGCCAGCAGCTTAGGGAGGGGGGGCTACGAGCAGTACTTC. Based on the CDR3 plus reference TRBV7-2 and TRBJ2-7, the full variable domain is GAGVSQSPSNKVTEKGKDVELRCDPISGHTALYWYRQSLGQGLEFLIYFQGNSAPDKSGLPSDRFSAERTGGSVSTLTIQRTQQEDSAVYLCASSLGRGGYEQYFGPGTRLTVT.

Written as DNA, the CDR3 is TGTGCCAGCAGCTTAGGGGAGACTAGTTTCTACGAGCAGTACTTC. Protein sequence: CASSLGETSFYEQYF. This rearrangement joins TRBV7-9 to TRBJ2-7, with TRBD2 as a possible D gene (6 bases). Germline V CDR1 and CDR2: SEHNR, FQNEAQ (reference sequence). The V gene lost 1 base and the J gene lost 3 bases, with 13 bases spanning the gap. This CDR3 comprises 15 residues. Drawing the rest from reference TRBV7-9 and TRBJ2-7, the complete variable domain is DTGVSQNPRHKITKRGQNVTFRCDPISEHNRLYWYRQTLGQGPEFLTYFQNEAQLEKSRLLSDRFSAERPKGSFSTLEIQRTEQGDSAMYLCASSLGETSFYEQYFGPGTRLTVT.

Details on this clone: Other DNA sequences of this sample code for an identical CDR3. This rearrangement joins TRBV20-1 to TRBJ2-7; D remains ambiguous. Trimming pared 3 bases from V and 4 bases from J, leaving 7 bases between. There are 11 residues in the CDR3. Germline loops: CDR1 DFQATT, CDR2 SNEGSKA (reference sequence). The CDR3 coding sequence is TGCAGTGCTAGTAGTGGTTACGAGCAGTACTTC. Translating gives CSASSGYEQYF.

This chain joins TRBV4-1 and TRBJ2-2; D gene unclear. Trimming removed 7 bases at V and 5 bases at J, with 14 bases between. Germline V gene data show CDR1 as MGHRA and CDR2 as YSYEKL. CDR3 length: 14 residues. The CDR3 DNA reads TGCGCCAGCACCCGGAGACTCAATACCGGGGAGCTGTTTTTT. It specifies CASTRRLNTGELFF.

The chain uses TRBV4-1 and TRBJ2-5; no firm D call. Gene TRBJ2-7 matches the end of the DNA better, so the J call may be wrong. Per the germline V gene, CDR1 is MGHRA and CDR2 is YSYEKL. This CDR3 is 14 amino acids long. This CDR3 is CASSQVLGKHEQYF. The CDR3 nucleotides read TGCGCCAGCAGCCAAGTTTTAGGGAAGCACGAGCAGTACTTC.

V gene TRBV9 combines with J gene TRBJ1-5, with D possibly matching TRBD1 (6 bases). Germline V gene lookup returns CDR1 SGDLS and CDR2 YYNGEE. This CDR3 comprises 14 residues. With 0 bases removed from V and 6 bases from J, the gap between germline ends came to 10 bases. The CDR3 bases are TGTGCCAGCAGCGTAGGGGGGGCTGGTCAGCCCCAGCATTTT. Translating it yields CASSVGGAGQPQHF.

The sample holds one count of this clone. The J gene is TRBJ1-2, the V gene TRBV5-4, with 11 bases that match TRBD1. Germline lookup yields CDR1 SGHNT and CDR2 YYREEE (reference sequence). The CDR3 extends over 13 amino acids. V dropped 4 bases and J dropped 6; count of bases not matched to a gene: 2. The CDR3 DNA reads as TGTGCCAGCAGCGAGGGACAGGGGGATGGCTACACCTTC. Translating gives CASSEGQGDGYTF.